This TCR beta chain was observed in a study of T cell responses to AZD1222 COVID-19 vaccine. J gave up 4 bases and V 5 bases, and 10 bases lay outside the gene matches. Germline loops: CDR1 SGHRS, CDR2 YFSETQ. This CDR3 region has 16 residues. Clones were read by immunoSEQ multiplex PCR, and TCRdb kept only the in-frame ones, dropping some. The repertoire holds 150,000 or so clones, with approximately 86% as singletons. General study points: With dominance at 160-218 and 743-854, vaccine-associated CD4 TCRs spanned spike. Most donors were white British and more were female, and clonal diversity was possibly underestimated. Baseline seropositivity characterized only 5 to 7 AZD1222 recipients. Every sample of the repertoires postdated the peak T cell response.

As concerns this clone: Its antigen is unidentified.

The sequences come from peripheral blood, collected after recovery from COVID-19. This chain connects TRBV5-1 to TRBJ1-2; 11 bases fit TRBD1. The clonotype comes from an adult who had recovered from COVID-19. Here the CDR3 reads CASSLDRGREIYGYTF. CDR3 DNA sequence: TGCGCCAGCAGTCTGGACAGGGGGCGCGAGATCTATGGCTACACCTTC.